This T cell receptor beta chain was sequenced during a study of low-dose radiotherapy and immunotherapy resistance in tumors. For the study at large: Cohort 1 was given 0.5 Gy fractions every 2 weeks, 6.5 Gy in total. With 1 Gy per fraction every two weeks, Cohort 2 accumulated 13 Gy across 26 weeks.

This clonotype came up many times. Time point noted: after trial treatment. Stated treatment: LDRT plus nivolumab, ipilimumab, low-dose cyclophosphamide and aspirin (RACIN trial). Gene-specific TRAV and TRBV primers were used for first-strand cDNA, covering alpha and beta chains. A constant-region primer paired with the V-primer adapter amplified TCRs over approximately 19 PCR cycles. Via MiXCR, TCRdb re-called the reads, giving one row per CDR3 protein. Here the sample spans tens of thousands of distinct CDR3 sequences, roughly 20% being singletons. Germline CDR1 reads SGHRS; CDR2 reads YFSETQ. The CDR3 covers 17 residues. With 1 base clipped from V and 2 bases from J, the junction kept 6 bases outside the gene matches.

The rearrangement uses TRBV5-1 and TRBJ2-2, with 9 bases lining up with TRBD1. The receptor's source is a female donor with ovarian cancer. The sequencing used PBMCs, collected after low-dose radiotherapy plus immunotherapy. DNA for the CDR3: TGCGCCAGCAGCTTGCTTATGACAGGGGGTAACACCGGGGAGCTGTTTTTT. This sequence encodes CASSLLMTGGNTGELFF.